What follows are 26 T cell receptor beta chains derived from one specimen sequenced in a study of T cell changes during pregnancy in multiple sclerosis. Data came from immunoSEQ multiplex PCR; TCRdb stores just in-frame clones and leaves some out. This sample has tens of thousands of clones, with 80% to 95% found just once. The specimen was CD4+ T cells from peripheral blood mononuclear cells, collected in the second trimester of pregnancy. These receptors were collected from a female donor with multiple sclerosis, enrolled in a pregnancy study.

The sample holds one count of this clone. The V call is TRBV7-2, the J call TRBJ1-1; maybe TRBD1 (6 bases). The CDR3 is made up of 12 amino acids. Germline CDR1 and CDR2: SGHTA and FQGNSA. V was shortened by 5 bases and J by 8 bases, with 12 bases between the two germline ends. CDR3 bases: TGTGCCAGCAGCCACATGCAGGGGGAAGCTTTCTTT. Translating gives CASSHMQGEAFF.

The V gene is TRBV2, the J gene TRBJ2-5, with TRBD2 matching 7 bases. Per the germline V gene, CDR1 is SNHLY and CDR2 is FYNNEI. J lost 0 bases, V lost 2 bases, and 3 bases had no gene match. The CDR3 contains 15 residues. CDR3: CASSELAAYQETQYF. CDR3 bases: TGTGCCAGCAGTGAACTAGCGGCATACCAAGAGACCCAGTACTTC.

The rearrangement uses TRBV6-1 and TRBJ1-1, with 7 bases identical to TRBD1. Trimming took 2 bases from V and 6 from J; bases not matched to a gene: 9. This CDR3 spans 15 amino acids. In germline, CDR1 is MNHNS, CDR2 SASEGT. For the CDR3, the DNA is TGTGCCAGCAGTGAAAAAGACAGGGCTCTTCCTGAAGCTTTCTTT. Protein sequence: CASSEKDRALPEAFF.

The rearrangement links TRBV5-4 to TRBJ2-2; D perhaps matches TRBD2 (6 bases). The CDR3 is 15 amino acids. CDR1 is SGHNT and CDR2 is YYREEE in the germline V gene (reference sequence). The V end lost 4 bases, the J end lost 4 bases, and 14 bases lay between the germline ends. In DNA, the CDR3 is TGTGCCAGCAGCATTAGCGGCCGATTCACCGGGGAGCTGTTTTTT. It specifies CASSISGRFTGELFF.

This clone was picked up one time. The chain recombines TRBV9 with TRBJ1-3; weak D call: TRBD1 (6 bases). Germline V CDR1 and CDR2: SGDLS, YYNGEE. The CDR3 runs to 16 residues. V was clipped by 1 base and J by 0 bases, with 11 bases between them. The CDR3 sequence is CASSVSGTTSGNTIYF. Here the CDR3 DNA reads TGTGCCAGCAGCGTAAGTGGGACAACCTCTGGAAACACCATATATTTT.

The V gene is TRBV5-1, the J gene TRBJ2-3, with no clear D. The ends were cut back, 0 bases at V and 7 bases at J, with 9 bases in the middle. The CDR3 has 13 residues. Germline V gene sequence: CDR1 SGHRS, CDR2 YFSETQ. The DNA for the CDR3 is TGCGCCAGCAGCTTGGACAGTGAGTATACGCAGTATTTT. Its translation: CASSLDSEYTQYF.

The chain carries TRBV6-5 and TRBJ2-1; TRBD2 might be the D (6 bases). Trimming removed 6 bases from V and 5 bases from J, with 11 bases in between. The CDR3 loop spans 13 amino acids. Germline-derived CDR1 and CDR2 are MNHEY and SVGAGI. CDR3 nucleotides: TGTGCCAGCAGGCGGGGAGTTGACAATGAGCAGTTCTTC. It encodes CASRRGVDNEQFF.

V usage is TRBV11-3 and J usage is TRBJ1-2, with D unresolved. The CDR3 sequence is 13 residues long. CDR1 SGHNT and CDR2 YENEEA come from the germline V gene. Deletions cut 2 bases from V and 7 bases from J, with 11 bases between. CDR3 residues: CASSLQGPGGYTF. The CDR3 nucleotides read TGTGCCAGCAGCTTACAAGGTCCGGGTGGCTACACCTTC.

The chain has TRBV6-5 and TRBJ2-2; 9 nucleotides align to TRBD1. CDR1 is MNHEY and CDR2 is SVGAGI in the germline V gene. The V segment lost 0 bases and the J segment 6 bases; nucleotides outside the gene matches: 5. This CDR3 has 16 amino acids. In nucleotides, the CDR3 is TGTGCCAGCAGTTACTCCGGGACAGGGAGGGCCGGGGAGCTGTTTTTT. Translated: CASSYSGTGRAGELFF.

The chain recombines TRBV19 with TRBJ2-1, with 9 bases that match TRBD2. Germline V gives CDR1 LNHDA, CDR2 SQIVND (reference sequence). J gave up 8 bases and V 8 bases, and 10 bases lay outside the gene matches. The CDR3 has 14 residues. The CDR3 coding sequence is TGTGCCAGTGGGTCGAGCGGGAGGAGGGATGAGCAGTTCTTC. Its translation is CASGSSGRRDEQFF.

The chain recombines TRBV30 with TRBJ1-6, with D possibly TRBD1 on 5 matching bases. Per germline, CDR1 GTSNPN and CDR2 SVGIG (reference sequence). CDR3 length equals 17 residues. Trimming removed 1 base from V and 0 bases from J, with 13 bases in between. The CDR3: CAWSASRDSSYNSPLHF. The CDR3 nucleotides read TGTGCCTGGAGTGCCTCCAGGGATAGCTCCTATAATTCACCCCTCCACTTT.

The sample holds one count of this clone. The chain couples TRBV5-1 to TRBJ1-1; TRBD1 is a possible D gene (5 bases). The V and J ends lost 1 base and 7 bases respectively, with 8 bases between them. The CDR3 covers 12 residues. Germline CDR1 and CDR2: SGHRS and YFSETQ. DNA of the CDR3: TGCGCCAGCAGCTTGCAACAGGATGAAGCTTTCTTT. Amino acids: CASSLQQDEAFF.

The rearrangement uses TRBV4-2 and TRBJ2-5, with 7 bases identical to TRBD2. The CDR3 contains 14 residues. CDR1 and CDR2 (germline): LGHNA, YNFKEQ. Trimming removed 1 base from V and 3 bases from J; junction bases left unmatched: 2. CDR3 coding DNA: TGTGCCAGCAGCCAAGGTCGGGAGGAAGAGACCCAGTACTTC. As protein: CASSQGREEETQYF.

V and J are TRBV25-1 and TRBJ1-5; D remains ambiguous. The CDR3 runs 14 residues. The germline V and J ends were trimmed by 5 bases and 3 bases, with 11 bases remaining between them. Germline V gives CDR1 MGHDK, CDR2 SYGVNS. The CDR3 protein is CASSMAGNNQPQHF. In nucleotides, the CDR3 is TGTGCCAGCAGTATGGCGGGGAACAATCAGCCCCAGCATTTT.

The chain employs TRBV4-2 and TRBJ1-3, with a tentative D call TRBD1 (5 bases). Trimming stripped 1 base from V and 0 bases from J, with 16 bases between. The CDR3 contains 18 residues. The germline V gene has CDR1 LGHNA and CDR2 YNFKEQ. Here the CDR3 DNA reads TGTGCCAGCAGCCAAGTGCGGGACTCCAAGAGCTCTGGAAACACCATATATTTT. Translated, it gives CASSQVRDSKSSGNTIYF.

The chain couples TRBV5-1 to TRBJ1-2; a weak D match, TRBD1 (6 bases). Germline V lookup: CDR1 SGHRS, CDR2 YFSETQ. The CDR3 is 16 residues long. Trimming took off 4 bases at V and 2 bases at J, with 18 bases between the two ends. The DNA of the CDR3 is TGCGCCAGCAGCCTTGTAACAGGGCCTCAGAACTATGGCTACACCTTC. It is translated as CASSLVTGPQNYGYTF.

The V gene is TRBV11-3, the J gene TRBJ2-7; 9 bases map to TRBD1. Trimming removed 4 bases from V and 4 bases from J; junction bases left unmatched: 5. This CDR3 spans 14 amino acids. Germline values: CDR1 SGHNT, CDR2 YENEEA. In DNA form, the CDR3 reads TGTGCCAGCAGCTACCGGGACAGGGCTTACGAGCAGTACTTC. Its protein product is CASSYRDRAYEQYF.

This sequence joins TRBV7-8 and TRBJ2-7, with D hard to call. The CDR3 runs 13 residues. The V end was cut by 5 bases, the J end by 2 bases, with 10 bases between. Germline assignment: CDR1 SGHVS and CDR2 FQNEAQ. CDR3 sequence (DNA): TGTGCCAGCAGCCCGACTGCTACCTACGAGCAGTACTTC. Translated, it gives CASSPTATYEQYF.

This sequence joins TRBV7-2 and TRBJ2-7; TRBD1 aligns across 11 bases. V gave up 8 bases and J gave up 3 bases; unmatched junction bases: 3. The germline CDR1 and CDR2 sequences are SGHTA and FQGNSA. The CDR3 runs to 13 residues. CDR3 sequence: CASGGTGGYEQYF. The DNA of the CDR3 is TGTGCCAGCGGGGGGACAGGGGGCTACGAGCAGTACTTC.

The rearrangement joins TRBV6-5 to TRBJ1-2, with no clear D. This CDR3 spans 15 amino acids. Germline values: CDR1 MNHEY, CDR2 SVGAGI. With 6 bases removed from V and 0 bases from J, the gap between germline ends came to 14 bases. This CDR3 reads CASSPSYGANYGYTF. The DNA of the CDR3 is TGTGCCAGCAGCCCTTCCTATGGAGCTAACTATGGCTACACCTTC.

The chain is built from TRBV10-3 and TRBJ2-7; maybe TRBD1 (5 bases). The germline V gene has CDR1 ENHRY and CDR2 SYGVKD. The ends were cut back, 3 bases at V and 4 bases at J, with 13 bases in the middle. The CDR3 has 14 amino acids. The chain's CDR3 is CAISDGPGSYEQYF. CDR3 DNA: TGTGCCATCAGTGATGGTCCAGGGTCGTACGAGCAGTACTTC.

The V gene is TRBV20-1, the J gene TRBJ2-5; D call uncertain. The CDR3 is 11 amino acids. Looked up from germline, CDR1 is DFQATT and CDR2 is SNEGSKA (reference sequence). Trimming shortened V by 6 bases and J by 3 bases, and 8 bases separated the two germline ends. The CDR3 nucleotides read TGCAGTGCCGAGCCCAAAGAGACCCAGTACTTC. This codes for CSAEPKETQYF.

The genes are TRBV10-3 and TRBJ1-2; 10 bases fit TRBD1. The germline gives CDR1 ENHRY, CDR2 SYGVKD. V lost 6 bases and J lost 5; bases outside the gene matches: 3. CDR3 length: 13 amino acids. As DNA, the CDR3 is TGTGCCATCAGCCAGGGACAGGGGTATGGCTACACCTTC. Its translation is CAISQGQGYGYTF.

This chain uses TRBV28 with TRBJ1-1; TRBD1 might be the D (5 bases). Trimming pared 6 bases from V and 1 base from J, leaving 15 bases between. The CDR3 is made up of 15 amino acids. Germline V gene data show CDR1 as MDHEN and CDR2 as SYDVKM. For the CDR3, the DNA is TGTGCCAGCAGCCATCGGGGGACGGGGAACACTGAAGCTTTCTTT. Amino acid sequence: CASSHRGTGNTEAFF. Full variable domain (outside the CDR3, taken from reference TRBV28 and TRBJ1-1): DVKVTQSSRYLVKRTGEKVFLECVQDMDHENMFWYRQDPGLGLRLIYFSYDVKMKEKGDIPEGYSVSREKKERFSLILESASTNQTSMYLCASSHRGTGNTEAFFGQGTRLTVV.

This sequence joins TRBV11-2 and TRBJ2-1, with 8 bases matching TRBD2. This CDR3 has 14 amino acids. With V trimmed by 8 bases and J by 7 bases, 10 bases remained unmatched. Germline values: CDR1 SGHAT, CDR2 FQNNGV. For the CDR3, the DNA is TGTGCCAGCCGCCCTTTCGGGGGGGGGAATGAGCAGTTCTTC. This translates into CASRPFGGGNEQFF. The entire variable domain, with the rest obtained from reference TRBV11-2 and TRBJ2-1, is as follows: EAGVAQSPRYKIIEKRQSVAFWCNPISGHATLYWYQQILGQGPKLLIQFQNNGVVDDSQLPKDRFSAERLKGVDSTLKIQPAKLEDSAVYLCASRPFGGGNEQFFGPGTRLTVL.

The CDR3 loop is CASSGGGSGAFF. CDR3 nucleotide sequence: TGTGCCAGCTCGGGGGGGGGCTCGGGAGCTTTCTTT. The J gene is TRBJ1-1, the V gene TRBV11-2; possible D gene TRBD1, 6 bases. The CDR3 consists of 12 residues. V shed 8 bases and J shed 10 bases, with 17 bases lying between them. Germline CDR1 reads SGHAT; CDR2 reads FQNNGV.